The clone carrying this T cell receptor (beta chain) has more than one count but fewer than ten. In TCRdb, the 5' RACE reads were re-called with MiXCR into one record per CDR3 protein. This sample has under 300,000 distinct CDR3 sequences, with 15% to 20% found just once. This sample stems from a study of T-cell memory formation after mild COVID-19. The CDR3 length is 16 residues. V gave up 2 bases and J gave up 2 bases, with 10 bases separating them. The germline CDR1 and CDR2 sequences are SGHTA and FQGTGA. This TCR derives from a young man who had mild COVID-19 (a few samples of this study predate the infection). Cell type and time point are not known. The chain carries TRBV7-3 and TRBJ2-6; D remains ambiguous. The sequenced sample consisted of PBMCs or a T cell subset sorted from them (not recorded which). The CDR3 DNA reads as TGTGCCAGCAGCTTAGATTCAGGAACTGGGGCCAACGTCCTGACTTTC. Its translation: CASSLDSGTGANVLTF.